The next 5 T cell receptor beta chains were all read from a single sample in a study of shared clonotypes between healthy human individuals. The table came from immunoSEQ multiplex PCR; TCRdb's copy has only in-frame clones and leaves some out. In the table there are 2 million to 3 million clones, roughly 93% of which are singletons. Sequencing was performed on naive CD4+ T cells from PBMCs. Subset noted: CD45RA+ positively selected. The receptors shown here come from a man between 18 and 35 years old in good health. Some clones in this sample may be carry-over from other donors' samples.

This clone occurred once. The V gene is TRBV2, the J gene TRBJ2-7, with 10 bases identical to TRBD1. Germline CDR1 is SNHLY and CDR2 is FYNNEI. This CDR3 has 14 amino acids. Germline trimming cut 6 bases from V and 6 bases from J; bases unmatched to any gene: 8. CDR3 sequence reads: CASRTGTGVSEQYF. CDR3 nucleotide sequence: TGTGCCAGCAGGACCGGGACAGGGGTGAGCGAGCAGTACTTC.

This chain connects TRBV7-2 to TRBJ2-1; 10 bases line up with TRBD2. The trim removed 1 base at V and 4 bases at J, leaving 13 bases unmatched. CDR1 SGHTA and CDR2 FQGNSA come from the germline V gene. CDR3 length equals 19 residues. The CDR3 DNA follows: TGTGCCAGCAGCTTAGTAGGCACTAGCGGGATCGCCGATTACAATGAGCAGTTCTTC. Its protein is CASSLVGTSGIADYNEQFF. Complete variable domain (other parts from reference TRBV7-2 and TRBJ2-1): GAGVSQSPSNKVTEKGKDVELRCDPISGHTALYWYRQSLGQGLEFLIYFQGNSAPDKSGLPSDRFSAERTGGSVSTLTIQRTQQEDSAVYLCASSLVGTSGIADYNEQFFGPGTRLTVL.

This rearrangement joins TRBV27 to TRBJ2-7, with D uncertain. This CDR3 is 15 amino acids long. Looked up from germline, CDR1 is MNHEY and CDR2 is SMNVEV (reference sequence). V lost 3 bases and J 9 bases, leaving 21 bases between the germline ends. DNA of the CDR3: TGTGCCAGCAGTTTGTCACCCTCCCTACCCGACGGGCAGTACTTC. Its translation is CASSLSPSLPDGQYF.

The V call is TRBV6-6, the J call TRBJ1-1; weak D call: TRBD1 (5 bases). CDR1 is MNHNY, CDR2 SVGAGI, per germline (reference sequence). This CDR3 has 16 amino acids. V lost 6 bases and J 4 bases, leaving 21 bases between the germline ends. The CDR3 coding sequence is TGTGCCAGCAGAAATTCCCCGGGGCCCGGCGGCACTGAAGCTTTCTTT. This gives the protein CASRNSPGPGGTEAFF.

The V call is TRBV27, the J call TRBJ2-7, with D maybe TRBD1 (5 bases). This CDR3 spans 15 amino acids. Germline CDR1 is MNHEY and CDR2 is SMNVEV (reference sequence). Trimming left V 0 bases short and J 3 bases short, with 12 bases between. In DNA form, the CDR3 reads TGTGCCAGCAGTTTATCGATAGGGGTACACTACGAGCAGTACTTC. Translating gives CASSLSIGVHYEQYF.